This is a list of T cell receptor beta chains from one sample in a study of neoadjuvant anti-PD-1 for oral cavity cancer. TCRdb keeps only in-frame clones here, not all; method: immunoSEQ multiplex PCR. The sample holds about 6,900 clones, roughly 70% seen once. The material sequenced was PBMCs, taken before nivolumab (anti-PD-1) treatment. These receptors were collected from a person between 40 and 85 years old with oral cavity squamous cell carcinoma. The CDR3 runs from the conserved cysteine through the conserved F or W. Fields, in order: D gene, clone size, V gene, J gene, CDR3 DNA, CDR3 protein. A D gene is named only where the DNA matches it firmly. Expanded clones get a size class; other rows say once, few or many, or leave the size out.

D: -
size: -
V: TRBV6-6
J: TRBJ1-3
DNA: TGTGCCAGTTCGACTGACGGGACGAGGGGAAACACCATATATTTT
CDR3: CASSTDGTRGNTIYF

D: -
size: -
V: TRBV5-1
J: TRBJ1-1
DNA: TGCGCCAGCAGCTTGGTTCCAGGGCTGAACACTGAAGCTTTCTTT
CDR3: CASSLVPGLNTEAFF

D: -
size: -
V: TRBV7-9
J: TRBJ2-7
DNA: TGTGCCAGCAGCCCGGCGATCGGGGGCCCTTACGAGCAGTACTTC
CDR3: CASSPAIGGPYEQYF

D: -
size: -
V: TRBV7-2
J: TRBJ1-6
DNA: TGTGCCAGCAGCCCCCGAGTAGCGGATAATTCACCCCTCCACTTT
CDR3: CASSPRVADNSPLHF

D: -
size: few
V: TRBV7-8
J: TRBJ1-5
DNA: TGTGCCAGCAGCTTAACCCGGGCCTACAATCAGCCCCAGCATTTT
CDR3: CASSLTRAYNQPQHF

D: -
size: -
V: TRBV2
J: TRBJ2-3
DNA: TGTGCCAGCAAGATTACAAATACGCAGTATTTT
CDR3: CASKITNTQYF

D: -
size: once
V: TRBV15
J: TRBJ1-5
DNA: TGTGCCACCAGCAGAGATCGTCACAGGTCTAATCAGCCCCAGCATTTT
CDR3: CATSRDRHRSNQPQHF

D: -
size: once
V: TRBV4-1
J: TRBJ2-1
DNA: TGCGCCAGCAGCCAAGTCAGGGGAGAGCAGTTCTTC
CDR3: CASSQVRGEQFF

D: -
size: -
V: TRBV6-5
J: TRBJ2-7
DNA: TGTGCCAGCAGTTACTCCGGCAGATCGAACGAGCAGTACTTC
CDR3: CASSYSGRSNEQYF

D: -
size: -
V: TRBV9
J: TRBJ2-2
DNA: TGTGCCAGCAACAGGGTCCCCACCGGGGAGCTGTTTTTT
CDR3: CASNRVPTGELFF

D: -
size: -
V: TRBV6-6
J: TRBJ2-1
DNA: TGTGCCAGCAGTAAAGCAGCATACAATGAGCAGTTCTTC
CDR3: CASSKAAYNEQFF

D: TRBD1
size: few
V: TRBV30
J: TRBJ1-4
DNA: TGTGCCTGGAGGGGAAGGGGGCGCGGTGAAAAACTGTTTTTT
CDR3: CAWRGRGRGEKLFF

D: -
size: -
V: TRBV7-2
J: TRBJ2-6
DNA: TGTGCCAGCAGCCCAAACTCTGGGGCCAACGTCCTGACTTTC
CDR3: CASSPNSGANVLTF

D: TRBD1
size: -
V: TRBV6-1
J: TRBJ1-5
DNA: TGTGCCAGCAGTGGGACAGGGGGCTATAGCAATCAGCCCCAGCATTTT
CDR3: CASSGTGGYSNQPQHF

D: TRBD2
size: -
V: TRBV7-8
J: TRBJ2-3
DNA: TGTGCCAGCAGCCACGACCTAGCGGGGGGGCCGACAGATACGCAGTATTTT
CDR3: CASSHDLAGGPTDTQYF

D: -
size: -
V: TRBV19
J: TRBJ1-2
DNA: TGTGCCAGTAGTATGGGGGACGCTAACTATGGCTACACCTTC
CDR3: CASSMGDANYGYTF

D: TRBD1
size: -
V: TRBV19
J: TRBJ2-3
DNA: TGTGCCAGTAGTCCCCGGGCCGGGACAGGGGCAGATACGCAGTATTTT
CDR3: CASSPRAGTGADTQYF

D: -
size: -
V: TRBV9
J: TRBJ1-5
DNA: TGTGCCAGCAGCGAGGGAGGCAGGGTGACTCAGCCCCAGCATTTT
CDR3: CASSEGGRVTQPQHF

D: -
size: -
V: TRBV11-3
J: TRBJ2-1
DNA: TGTGCCAGCAGCTTAGGACTGTCTAAAGCGGATGAGCAGTTCTTC
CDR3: CASSLGLSKADEQFF

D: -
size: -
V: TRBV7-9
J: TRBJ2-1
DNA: TGTGCCAGCAGCTCGCGACTAGAGGGGTTCTTC
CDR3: CASSSRLEGFF

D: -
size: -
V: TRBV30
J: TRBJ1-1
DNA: TGTGCCTGGACGTTCAGGGCGGTAGGGACTGAAGCTTTCTTT
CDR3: CAWTFRAVGTEAFF

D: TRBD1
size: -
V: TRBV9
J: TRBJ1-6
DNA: TGTGCCAGCAGCGCGACAGGGTTTAATTCACCCCTCCACTTT
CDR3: CASSATGFNSPLHF

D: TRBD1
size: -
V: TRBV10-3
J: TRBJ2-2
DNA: TGTGCCATCAGTGGGGGACCGGGACAGGGCGACACCGGGGAGCTGTTTTTT
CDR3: CAISGGPGQGDTGELFF

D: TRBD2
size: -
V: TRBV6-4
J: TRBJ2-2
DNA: TGTGCCAGGGGGGAGGGGTCGAACACCGGGGAGCTGTTTTTT
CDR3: CARGEGSNTGELFF

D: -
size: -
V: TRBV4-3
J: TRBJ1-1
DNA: TGCGCCAGCAGCCAAGCTGTCCTTTTACAGGGTCTGGGGAGGACTGAAGCTTTCTTT
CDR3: CASSQAVLLQGLGRTEAFF

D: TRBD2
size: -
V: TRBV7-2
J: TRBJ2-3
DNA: TGTGCCAGCAGCCCACTAGCGGGTACGCAGTATTTT
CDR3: CASSPLAGTQYF

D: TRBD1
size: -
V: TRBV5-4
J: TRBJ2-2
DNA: TGTGCCAGCAGCGCGGACAGGGTTGGGACCGGGGAGCTGTTTTTT
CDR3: CASSADRVGTGELFF

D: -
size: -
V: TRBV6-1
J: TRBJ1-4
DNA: TGTGCCAGTACAGGGCCCCTTCGCGAAAAACTGTTTTTT
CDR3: CASTGPLREKLFF

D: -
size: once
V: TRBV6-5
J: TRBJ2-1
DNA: TGTGCCAGCAGTTACCCCCCGGGACCGGGGAATGAGCAGTTCTTC
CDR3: CASSYPPGPGNEQFF

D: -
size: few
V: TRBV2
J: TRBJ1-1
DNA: TGTGCCAGCATGGACACCTGGCGGGAAGCTTTCTTT
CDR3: CASMDTWREAFF